One sample yielded the 25 T cell receptor beta chains listed below, sequenced in a study of T cell responses to AZD1222 COVID-19 vaccine. Assay: immunoSEQ multiplex PCR; the TCRdb copy retains only in-frame clones and omits some. Of roughly 160,000 clones listed, around 94% are singletons. Sequenced material: peripheral blood, taken on day 0 of AZD1222 vaccination. The receptors come from an adult in good health.

The rearrangement links TRBV29-1 to TRBJ1-3; D not certain. Trimming left V 4 bases short and J 0 bases short, with 7 bases between. The CDR3 length is 13 residues. Germline CDR1 is SQVTM and CDR2 is ANQGSEA. CDR3 sequence: CSVVPHSGNTIYF. The DNA for the CDR3 is TGCAGCGTTGTGCCCCACTCTGGAAACACCATATATTTT.

The chain recombines TRBV7-9 with TRBJ1-5, with 12 bases that match TRBD1. The CDR3 sequence is 18 residues long. V dropped 5 bases and J dropped 8; count of bases not matched to a gene: 16. Germline CDR1 and CDR2: SEHNR and FQNEAQ (reference sequence). The CDR3 spells CASSTQHRGQGAEEPQHF. CDR3 nucleotides: TGTGCCAGCAGCACACAGCATCGGGGACAGGGGGCCGAGGAGCCCCAGCATTTT.

The chain recombines TRBV27 with TRBJ2-5; no reliable D call. The CDR3 contains 11 residues. The germline CDR1 and CDR2 sequences are MNHEY and SMNVEV (reference sequence). Between the trimmed V and J ends, which lost 6 bases and 4 bases, there was a span of 6 bases. As DNA, the CDR3 is TGTGCCAGCAGGACCTCAGAGACCCAGTACTTC. Amino acids: CASRTSETQYF.

This clone was seen just once. V and J are TRBV30 and TRBJ2-3; no clear D. Between the trimmed V and J ends, which lost 5 bases and 4 bases, there was a span of 16 bases. This CDR3 is 14 amino acids long. From germline, CDR1 is GTSNPN and CDR2 SVGIG (reference sequence). The DNA for the CDR3 is TGTGCCTGGGTCCTCTCGGGTCGCGCAGATACGCAGTATTTT. Amino acid sequence: CAWVLSGRADTQYF.

The rearrangement links TRBV2 to TRBJ1-5; no reliable D call. Germline CDR1 and CDR2: SNHLY and FYNNEI. V gave up 1 base and J gave up 0 bases, with 7 bases separating them. CDR3 length equals 15 residues. CDR3 loop: CASSEETGSNQPQHF. As DNA, the CDR3 is TGTGCCAGCAGTGAAGAGACGGGTAGCAATCAGCCCCAGCATTTT.

The chain employs TRBV6-5 and TRBJ2-2, with 7 bases matching TRBD2. CDR3 length: 15 amino acids. CDR1 and CDR2 (germline): MNHEY, SVGAGI. The trim removed 7 bases at V and 5 bases at J, leaving 10 bases unmatched. Written as DNA, the CDR3 is TGTGCCAGCAACCCGAGGCTAGCGGCAACCGGGGAGCTGTTTTTT. As protein: CASNPRLAATGELFF.

This rearrangement joins TRBV28 to TRBJ1-5; 7 positions agree with TRBD1. Germline V CDR1 and CDR2: MDHEN, SYDVKM. V trimming: 6 bases; J trimming: 2 bases; junction bases outside the gene matches: 13. This CDR3 comprises 17 residues. In DNA form, the CDR3 reads TGTGCCAGCAGGCCAGGGGGGTCAGGCCCTGGCAATCAGCCCCAGCATTTT. This gives the protein CASRPGGSGPGNQPQHF.

This chain connects TRBV28 to TRBJ1-5, with no clear D. The CDR3 has 14 amino acids. Trimming cost V 4 bases and J 9 bases, with 16 bases left between them. In germline, CDR1 is MDHEN, CDR2 SYDVKM. CDR3 in DNA: TGTGCCAGCAGTTCCGCTATGGGAATTGTGCCCCAGCATTTT. Its protein is CASSSAMGIVPQHF.

The chain is built from TRBV30 and TRBJ1-1, with D uncertain. Trimming shortened V by 0 bases and J by 5 bases, and 13 bases separated the two germline ends. The CDR3 length is 14 residues. CDR1 and CDR2 from the germline V gene are GTSNPN and SVGIG (reference sequence). This CDR3 reads CAWSVGGPSTEAFF. In nucleotides, the CDR3 is TGTGCCTGGAGTGTAGGCGGTCCTAGTACTGAAGCTTTCTTT.

This chain links TRBV19 with TRBJ1-6, with D uncertain. CDR1 and CDR2 from the germline V gene are LNHDA and SQIVND (reference sequence). Trimming took 0 bases from V and 6 from J, leaving 9 bases between them. This CDR3 contains 15 residues. The CDR3 coding sequence is TGTGCCAGTAGTATAGATCTGGCAGGTAATTCACCCCTCCACTTT. This encodes CASSIDLAGNSPLHF.

The J gene is TRBJ1-2, the V gene TRBV11-1, with D possibly matching TRBD1 (6 bases). Per germline, CDR1 SGHAT and CDR2 FQDESV (reference sequence). The CDR3 is 13 amino acids. The germline V and J ends were trimmed by 4 bases and 3 bases, with 9 bases remaining between them. For the CDR3, the DNA is TGTGCCAGCAGCTCGAACAGGGACTATGGCTACACCTTC. Translating it yields CASSSNRDYGYTF.

The chain employs TRBV7-9 and TRBJ2-7; TRBD1 is a possible D gene (6 bases). V was trimmed by 5 bases and J by 4 bases, leaving 9 bases between them. Germline V gene sequence: CDR1 SEHNR, CDR2 FQNEAQ (reference sequence). The CDR3 runs to 12 residues. The CDR3 coding sequence is TGTGCCAGCAGCCAGAGGGGGTACGAGCAGTACTTC. Its protein product is CASSQRGYEQYF.

The chain has TRBV7-2 and TRBJ1-1; a weak D match, TRBD1 (5 bases). Per the germline V gene, CDR1 is SGHTA and CDR2 is FQGNSA. V was cut by 1 base and J by 11 bases, with 11 bases left in between. This CDR3 is 12 amino acids long. DNA of the CDR3: TGTGCCAGCAGCTTAGAAGCAGGGAACGCTTTCTTT. It specifies CASSLEAGNAFF. Together with reference TRBV7-2 and TRBJ1-1, the CDR3 gives the full variable domain: GAGVSQSPSNKVTEKGKDVELRCDPISGHTALYWYRQSLGQGLEFLIYFQGNSAPDKSGLPSDRFSAERTGGSVSTLTIQRTQQEDSAVYLCASSLEAGNAFFGQGTRLTVV.

This clone was seen only once. For the CDR3, the DNA is TGTGCCAGCTGGCCTCGGGACAAGGGTTCCTACGAGCAGTACTTC. It encodes CASWPRDKGSYEQYF. This chain uses TRBV28 with TRBJ2-7; possibly TRBD1 for D (6 bases). The V end was cut by 8 bases, the J end by 1 base, with 18 bases between. The germline V gene has CDR1 MDHEN and CDR2 SYDVKM. The CDR3 runs 15 residues.

The CDR3 here is CASSESSLAGRRAGELFF. CDR3 sequence (DNA): TGCGCCAGCAGTGAGTCGAGTCTAGCGGGAAGAAGGGCCGGGGAGCTGTTTTTT. V is TRBV10-2 and J is TRBJ2-2, with 9 bases matching TRBD2. Unmatched junction bases numbered 11, after V lost 0 bases and J lost 6 bases. This CDR3 comprises 18 residues. Per germline, CDR1 WSHSY and CDR2 SAAADI.

The chain recombines TRBV6-5 with TRBJ1-1; 8 bases agree with TRBD1. The CDR3 runs 15 residues. The germline CDR1 and CDR2 sequences are MNHEY and SVGAGI. The junction had 12 bases not matched to a gene; V was cut back by 7 bases and J by 5 bases. CDR3 sequence (DNA): TGTGCCAGCACCACCTCCCAGGGGGCCAAGACTGAAGCTTTCTTT. Amino acid sequence: CASTTSQGAKTEAFF.

V and J are TRBV5-1 and TRBJ1-6; D remains ambiguous. The CDR3 runs to 13 residues. The V gene's germline CDR1 is SGHRS and CDR2 YFSETQ. V lost 0 bases and J 10 bases, leaving 8 bases between the germline ends. CDR3 region: CASSLVGKSPLHF. As DNA, the CDR3 is TGCGCCAGCAGCTTGGTGGGGAAGTCACCCCTCCACTTT.

The chain couples TRBV18 to TRBJ1-1; D gene unclear. V lost 2 bases, J lost 1 base, and 14 bases lay in between. CDR1 is KGHSH, CDR2 LQKENI, per germline. CDR3 length: 16 residues. The CDR3 region has the DNA TGTGCCAGCTCACCAAGGGAGGGTCAAGCGAACACTGAAGCTTTCTTT. As protein: CASSPREGQANTEAFF. Variable domain in full (rest from reference TRBV18 and TRBJ1-1): NAGVMQNPRHLVRRRGQEARLRCSPMKGHSHVYWYRQLPEEGLKFMVYLQKENIIDESGMPKERFSAEFPKEGPSILRIQQVVRGDSAAYFCASSPREGQANTEAFFGQGTRLTVV.

J is TRBJ1-4 and V is TRBV5-6; a possible D gene is TRBD1 (5 bases). CDR3 size: 14 residues. Germline CDR1 reads SGHDT; CDR2 reads YYEEEE. V lost 0 bases and J 7 bases, leaving 10 bases between the germline ends. CDR3 DNA: TGTGCCAGCAGCTTGGCAGGGCCGGGTGAAAAACTGTTTTTT. Translating it yields CASSLAGPGEKLFF.

The chain couples TRBV24-1 to TRBJ1-2; TRBD1 matches 8 bases. The CDR3 runs 14 residues. V was clipped by 5 bases and J by 3 bases; unmatched bases: 4. The germline gives CDR1 KGHDR, CDR2 SFDVKD. The CDR3 sequence is CATSGRGQDYGYTF. The DNA for the CDR3 is TGTGCCACCAGTGGCAGGGGGCAGGACTATGGCTACACCTTC.

The rearrangement links TRBV4-1 to TRBJ2-1; 7 bases are shared with TRBD2. Per germline, CDR1 MGHRA and CDR2 YSYEKL. The CDR3 is 14 residues long. V lost 3 bases and J lost 4; bases outside the gene matches: 3. The CDR3, as DNA: TGCGCCAGCAGCCAGCGGGAGACATACAATGAGCAGTTCTTC. This codes for CASSQRETYNEQFF.

This chain joins TRBV29-1 and TRBJ2-7; perhaps TRBD2 as D (5 bases). V lost 6 bases, J lost 3 bases, and 12 bases lay in between. Germline loops: CDR1 SQVTM, CDR2 ANQGSEA. The CDR3 runs to 12 residues. CDR3 amino acids: CSVDDGGYEQYF. CDR3 nucleotides: TGCAGCGTCGACGACGGAGGCTACGAGCAGTACTTC.

This clone was counted a single time. This chain connects TRBV5-8 to TRBJ2-1; D is unclear. Germline assignment: CDR1 SGHTS and CDR2 YDEGEE. V gave up 0 bases and J gave up 9 bases, with 4 bases separating them. The CDR3 runs 11 residues. In DNA, the CDR3 is TGTGCCAGCAGCTTGGAGGTTGAGCAGTTCTTC. Its translation is CASSLEVEQFF.

The chain combines TRBV29-1 with TRBJ2-3; D is perhaps TRBD2 (5 bases). Germline V gene sequence: CDR1 SQVTM, CDR2 ANQGSEA. V lost 6 bases, J lost 0 bases, and 10 bases lay in between. This CDR3 has 13 residues. CDR3 nucleotide sequence: TGCAGCGTGGACTCAACAAGCACAGATACGCAGTATTTT. Translation: CSVDSTSTDTQYF.

This clone has just one count. The rearrangement uses TRBV3-1 (or the pseudogene TRBV3-2) and TRBJ1-2; 7 bases match TRBD1. The CDR3 sequence is 13 residues long. V dropped 4 bases and J dropped 4; count of bases not matched to a gene: 3. The germline CDR1 and CDR2 sequences are LGHDT and YNNKEL (reference sequence). CDR3 sequence reads: CASSPTGVYGYTF. Here the CDR3 DNA reads TGTGCCAGCAGCCCCACAGGGGTCTATGGCTACACCTTC.